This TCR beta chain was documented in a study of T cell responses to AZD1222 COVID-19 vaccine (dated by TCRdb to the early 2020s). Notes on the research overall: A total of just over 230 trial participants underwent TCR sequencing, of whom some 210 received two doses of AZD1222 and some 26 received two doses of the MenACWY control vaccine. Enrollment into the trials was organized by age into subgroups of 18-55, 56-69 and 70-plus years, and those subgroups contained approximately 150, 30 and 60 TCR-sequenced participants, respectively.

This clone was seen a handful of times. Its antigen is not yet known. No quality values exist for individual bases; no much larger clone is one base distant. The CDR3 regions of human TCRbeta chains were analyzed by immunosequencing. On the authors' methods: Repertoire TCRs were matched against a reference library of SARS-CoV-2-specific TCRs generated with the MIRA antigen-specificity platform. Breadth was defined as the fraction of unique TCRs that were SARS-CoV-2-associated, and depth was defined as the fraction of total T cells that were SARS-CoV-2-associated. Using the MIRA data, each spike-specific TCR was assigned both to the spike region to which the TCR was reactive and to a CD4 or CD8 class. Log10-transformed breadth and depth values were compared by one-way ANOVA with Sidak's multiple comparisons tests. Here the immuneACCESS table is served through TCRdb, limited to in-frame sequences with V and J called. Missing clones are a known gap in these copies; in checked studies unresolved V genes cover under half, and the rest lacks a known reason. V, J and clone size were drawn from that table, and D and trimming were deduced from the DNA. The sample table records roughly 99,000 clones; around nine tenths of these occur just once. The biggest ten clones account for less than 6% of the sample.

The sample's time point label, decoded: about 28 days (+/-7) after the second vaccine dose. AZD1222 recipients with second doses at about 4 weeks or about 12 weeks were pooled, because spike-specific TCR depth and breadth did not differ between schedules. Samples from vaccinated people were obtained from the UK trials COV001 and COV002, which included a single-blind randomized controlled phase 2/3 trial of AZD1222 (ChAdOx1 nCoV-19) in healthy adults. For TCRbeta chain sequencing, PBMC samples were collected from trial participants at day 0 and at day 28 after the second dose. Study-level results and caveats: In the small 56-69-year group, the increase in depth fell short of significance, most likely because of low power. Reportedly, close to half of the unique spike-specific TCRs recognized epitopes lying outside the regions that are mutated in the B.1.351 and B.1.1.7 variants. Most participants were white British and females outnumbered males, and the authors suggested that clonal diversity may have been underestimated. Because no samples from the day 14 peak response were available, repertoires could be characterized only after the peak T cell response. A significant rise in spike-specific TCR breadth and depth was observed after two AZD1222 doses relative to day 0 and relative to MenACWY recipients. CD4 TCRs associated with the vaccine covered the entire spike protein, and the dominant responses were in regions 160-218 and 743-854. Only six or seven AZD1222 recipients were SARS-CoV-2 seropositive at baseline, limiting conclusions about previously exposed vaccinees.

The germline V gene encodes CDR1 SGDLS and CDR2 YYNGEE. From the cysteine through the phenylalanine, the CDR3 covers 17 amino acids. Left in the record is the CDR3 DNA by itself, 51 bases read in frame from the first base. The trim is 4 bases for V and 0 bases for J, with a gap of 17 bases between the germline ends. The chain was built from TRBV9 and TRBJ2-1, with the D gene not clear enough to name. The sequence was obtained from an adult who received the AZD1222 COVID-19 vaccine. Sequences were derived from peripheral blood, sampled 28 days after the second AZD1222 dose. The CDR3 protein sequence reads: CASSTRPTTSSYNEQFF. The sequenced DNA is TGTGCCAGCAGCACACGACCCACCACGAGCTCCTACAATGAGCAGTTCTTC. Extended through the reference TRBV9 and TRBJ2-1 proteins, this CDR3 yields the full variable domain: DSGVTQTPKHLITATGQRVTLRCSPRSGDLSVYWYQQSLDQGLQFLIQYYNGEERAKGNILERFSAQQFPDLHSELNLSSLELGDSALYFCASSTRPTTSSYNEQFFGPGTRLTVL.